These 20 T cell receptor beta chains were all obtained from the same sample, sequenced in a study of blood T cell repertoires in COVID-19. This table comes from immunoSEQ multiplex PCR, and its TCRdb copy is limited to in-frame clones, with some not included. The table has around 80,000 clones, roughly four fifths seen once; the top ten hold about 10%. Sequencing input: peripheral blood. The receptor set was obtained from a human donor in a cohort sampled during active COVID-19.

The rearrangement uses TRBV11-2 and TRBJ2-7; D perhaps matches TRBD1 (6 bases). The germline gives CDR1 SGHAT, CDR2 FQNNGV. The CDR3 has 11 residues. The V end was cut by 6 bases, the J end by 6 bases, with 9 bases between. This chain's CDR3 is CASSPGVEQYF. The CDR3, as DNA: TGTGCCAGCAGTCCAGGGGTCGAGCAGTACTTC. Together with reference TRBV11-2 and TRBJ2-7, the CDR3 gives the full variable domain: EAGVAQSPRYKIIEKRQSVAFWCNPISGHATLYWYQQILGQGPKLLIQFQNNGVVDDSQLPKDRFSAERLKGVDSTLKIQPAKLEDSAVYLCASSPGVEQYFGPGTRLTVT.

The chain uses TRBV12-5 and TRBJ2-7; 10 bases match TRBD2. With 4 bases clipped from V and 4 bases from J, the junction kept 1 base outside the gene matches. The CDR3 extends over 13 amino acids. Germline V CDR1 and CDR2: LGHNT, FRNRAP. In nucleotides, the CDR3 is TGTGCTAGTGGTTCTAGCGGGAGTTACGAGCAGTACTTC. This gives the protein CASGSSGSYEQYF.

In its sample, this clone was seen once. The gene calls are TRBV19 and TRBJ1-2; the D is unclear. The V end lost 5 bases, the J end lost 3 bases, and 13 bases lay between the germline ends. CDR3 length: 14 amino acids. Germline loops: CDR1 LNHDA, CDR2 SQIVND (reference sequence). The DNA of the CDR3 is TGTGCCAGTAGTCCCCTGCTCGGGGACTATGGCTACACCTTC. The encoded protein is CASSPLLGDYGYTF. The entire variable domain, with the rest obtained from reference TRBV19 and TRBJ1-2, is as follows: DGGITQSPKYLFRKEGQNVTLSCEQNLNHDAMYWYRQDPGQGLRLIYYSQIVNDFQKGDIAEGYSVSREKKESFPLTVTSAQKNPTAFYLCASSPLLGDYGYTFGSGTRLTVV.

This chain connects TRBV5-1 to TRBJ2-7; TRBD2 matches 7 bases. Unmatched junction bases numbered 4, after V lost 1 base and J lost 3 bases. The germline gives CDR1 SGHRS, CDR2 YFSETQ. CDR3 length: 14 amino acids. The CDR3 here is CASSLTSAGYEQYF. CDR3 DNA sequence: TGCGCCAGCAGCTTGACTAGCGCAGGCTACGAGCAGTACTTC.

This chain connects TRBV6-5 to TRBJ1-5; the match to TRBD1 covers 10 bases. There are 15 residues in the CDR3. V lost 6 bases and J lost 3; bases outside the gene matches: 5. Germline assignment: CDR1 MNHEY and CDR2 SVGAGI. CDR3 sequence (DNA): TGTGCCAGCAGAGGGCGACAGGGGGCCAATCAGCCCCAGCATTTT. It specifies CASRGRQGANQPQHF.

This clone appeared once. The chain couples TRBV14 to TRBJ2-1; no clear D gene. Per germline, CDR1 SGHDN and CDR2 FVKESK. CDR3 length: 15 amino acids. V was cut by 0 bases and J by 4 bases, with 10 bases left in between. Written as DNA, the CDR3 is TGTGCCAGCAGCCAAGAGGCTCAGCGTTACAATGAGCAGTTCTTC. It translates to CASSQEAQRYNEQFF.

The chain couples TRBV6-5 to TRBJ2-3, with 7 positions matching TRBD2. From germline, CDR1 is MNHEY and CDR2 SVGAGI. The CDR3 loop spans 13 amino acids. J gave up 5 bases and V 8 bases, and 7 bases lay outside the gene matches. The CDR3 region is CASGRAERDTQYF. The CDR3 nucleotides read TGTGCCAGCGGGAGGGCCGAGAGAGATACGCAGTATTTT.

The V gene is TRBV19, the J gene TRBJ2-5, with 9 nucleotides matching TRBD1. V dropped 7 bases and J dropped 5; count of bases not matched to a gene: 11. The CDR3 extends over 15 amino acids. Germline assignment: CDR1 LNHDA and CDR2 SQIVND (reference sequence). As DNA, the CDR3 is TGTGCCAGTAACCTAGGACAGGGGTTGGGGGAGACCCAGTACTTC. Its protein product is CASNLGQGLGETQYF.

This sequence joins TRBV7-9 and TRBJ2-1, with TRBD2 matching 9 bases. CDR1 and CDR2 from the germline V gene are SEHNR and FQNEAQ (reference sequence). CDR3 length: 16 residues. The junction had 10 bases not matched to a gene; V was cut back by 3 bases and J by 7 bases. The CDR3 sequence: CASSFVLAGLGNEQFF. DNA of the CDR3: TGTGCCAGCAGCTTCGTGCTAGCGGGATTAGGTAATGAGCAGTTCTTC.

The V gene is TRBV7-6, the J gene TRBJ2-1; TRBD1 aligns across 9 bases. The J segment lost 7 bases and the V segment lost 6 bases, leaving 13 bases of the junction unmatched. The CDR3 is 16 residues long. Looked up from germline, CDR1 is SGHVS and CDR2 is FNYEAQ. The chain's CDR3 is CASSPTPDRGANEQFF. The CDR3 DNA is TGTGCCAGCAGTCCTACCCCGGACAGGGGAGCGAATGAGCAGTTCTTC.

This clone was counted once. The rearrangement joins TRBV5-6 to TRBJ2-6; tentatively, D is TRBD2 (5 bases). Trimming shortened V by 4 bases and J by 0 bases, and 11 bases separated the two germline ends. CDR1 SGHDT and CDR2 YYEEEE come from the germline V gene. The CDR3 consists of 16 residues. The CDR3 region is CASSPPGSSGANVLTF. DNA for the CDR3: TGTGCCAGCAGCCCGCCGGGGAGCTCTGGGGCCAACGTCCTGACTTTC.

The V call is TRBV5-4, the J call TRBJ2-5; tentative D call: TRBD2 (6 bases). Trimming removed 6 bases at V and 1 base at J, with 13 bases between. The CDR3 has 14 residues. Germline CDR1 reads SGHNT; CDR2 reads YYREEE (reference sequence). CDR3 in DNA: TGTGCCAGCACTAAGGGGAGGTTCCAAGAGACCCAGTACTTC. Translating gives CASTKGRFQETQYF.

CDR3 coding DNA: TGTGCCAGCAGCTTTGTGGGGCCCTCTGGAAACACCATATATTTT. As protein: CASSFVGPSGNTIYF. V gene TRBV5-4 combines with J gene TRBJ1-3; maybe TRBD1 (5 bases). Germline V gene sequence: CDR1 SGHNT, CDR2 YYREEE (reference sequence). V was trimmed by 2 bases and J by 0 bases, leaving 9 bases between them. The CDR3 has 15 amino acids.

The CDR3 sequence: CASSLEGGGDTQYF. CDR3 DNA sequence: TGCGCCAGCAGCTTGGAGGGAGGAGGGGATACGCAGTATTTT. This chain joins TRBV5-1 and TRBJ2-3, with a possible D match to TRBD2 (6 bases). This CDR3 has 14 amino acids. Germline V gene lookup returns CDR1 SGHRS and CDR2 YFSETQ. Deletions cut 0 bases from V and 6 bases from J, with 11 bases between.

This clone was detected a few times. The chain recombines TRBV29-1 with TRBJ1-6; 8 nucleotides agree with TRBD1. The CDR3 is 14 residues long. V shed 5 bases and J 8 bases; nucleotides not matched to a gene: 8. Germline V CDR1 and CDR2: SQVTM, ANQGSEA. CDR3 amino acids: CSVLDGTGYSPLHF. As DNA, the CDR3 is TGCAGCGTTCTTGACGGGACAGGATATTCACCCCTCCACTTT.

CDR3 nucleotides: TGTGCCACCAGCAGAGGGGGAGGGGCCGATCTATTTAGCTCCTACGAGCAGTACTTC. It encodes CATSRGGGADLFSSYEQYF. The chain has TRBV15 and TRBJ2-7, with TRBD2 matching over 7 bases. The germline gives CDR1 LNHNV, CDR2 YYDKDF (reference sequence). The J segment lost 0 bases and the V segment lost 1 base, leaving 15 bases of the junction unmatched. The CDR3 spans 19 residues.

The sample holds one count of this clone. V gene TRBV9 combines with J gene TRBJ2-7, with D tentatively TRBD2 (7 bases). The CDR3 consists of 14 residues. V was shortened by 2 bases and J by 2 bases, with 11 bases between the two germline ends. The germline V gene encodes CDR1 SGDLS and CDR2 YYNGEE. The CDR3 region has the DNA TGTGCCAGCAGCGTTGGGGGGGCCGCCTACGAGCAGTACTTC. Translation gives CASSVGGAAYEQYF.

This chain joins TRBV19 and TRBJ2-5, with 7 nucleotides matching TRBD2. Germline-derived CDR1 and CDR2 are LNHDA and SQIVND (reference sequence). There are 12 residues in the CDR3. V gave up 4 bases and J gave up 7 bases; unmatched junction bases: 3. The CDR3 nucleotides are TGTGCCAGTAGTACTAGCGGTGGGACCCAGTACTTC. Translated: CASSTSGGTQYF.

This rearrangement joins TRBV7-2 to TRBJ2-2, with 14 bases that match TRBD2. The CDR3 contains 17 residues. The trim removed 6 bases at V and 5 bases at J, leaving 8 bases unmatched. CDR1 and CDR2 (germline): SGHTA, FQGNSA. CDR3 amino acids: CASSPPGLAGGTGELFF. In DNA, the CDR3 is TGTGCCAGCAGTCCCCCTGGACTAGCGGGGGGAACCGGGGAGCTGTTTTTT.

The rearrangement joins TRBV6-5 to TRBJ2-2; 9 bases agree with TRBD1. V shed 7 bases, J shed 3 bases, and the junction held 6 bases outside the gene matches. There are 15 residues in the CDR3. CDR1 MNHEY and CDR2 SVGAGI come from the germline V gene. CDR3 sequence reads: CASKLTGGDTGELFF. CDR3 sequence (DNA): TGTGCCAGCAAACTGACAGGGGGAGACACCGGGGAGCTGTTTTTT.